The clone carrying this T cell receptor beta chain was counted ten times or more. Its antigen remains unknown. TCR beta CDR3 region amplification was performed from RNA transcripts. An initial round of RT-PCR targeting the TCR CDR3 relied on the HTBI primer set. TCRdb called the multiplex PCR reads again in MiXCR, with one record for every CDR3 protein. Of approximately 360,000 distinct CDR3 sequences in the sample, about 15% were seen once. The data were obtained in a study of T cells in Graves' hyperthyroidism and ophthalmopathy. Overall study findings and caveats: In blood, most of the thyroid clonotypes expanded above 0.001 were also present.

Clinical symptoms, serum thyroxine and TRAb, thyroid ultrasound and orbital computed tomography were used for the diagnoses. A sample of blood taken at first hyperthyroidism diagnosis preceded any ophthalmopathy symptoms. Sequencing was performed on blood. This clonotype was sampled from a woman under 30 with Graves' hyperthyroidism that later progressed to Graves' ophthalmopathy.

CDR3 residues: CASSYELAGLSYEQYF. The CDR3 coding sequence is TGTGCCAGCAGTTACGAGCTAGCGGGCCTCTCCTACGAGCAGTACTTC. The chain links TRBV6-2 or TRBV6-3 to TRBJ2-7, with 8 nucleotides matching TRBD2. The germline V gene encodes CDR1 MNHEY and CDR2 SVGEGT. Trimming took 2 bases from V and 0 from J; bases not matched to a gene: 6. The CDR3 covers 16 residues.